The entry below describes one T cell receptor beta chain. Its antigen is unknown. Base qualities are missing; no much larger clone stands one base away. Via the germline V gene, CDR1 is SGHRS and CDR2 YFSETQ. Germline trimming amounts to 4 bases on V and 4 bases on J, with 8 as the count of junction bases outside the gene matches. The CDR3, cysteine through phenylalanine, is 15 amino acids long. This entry keeps only the CDR3 DNA: 45 bases, framed from base 1. These data originate in a study of a mutant IDH1 vaccine in newly diagnosed glioma (dated by TCRdb to about 2021). Notes on the research overall: The roughly 35 treated patients were approximately 60% male and roughly 40% female, with a mean age of around 40 years. Prior to enrollment, patients had been given standard therapy consisting of radiotherapy alone, temozolomide alone, or radiochemotherapy with temozolomide, with the combination given to most patients. Peripheral blood was drawn at six visits: V03 (baseline), V05, V07, V10, V12 and V13. Longitudinal TCRB deep sequencing was performed for some 25 treated patients wherever samples were available for exploratory analyses. Beyond this particular receptor, the publication reports: Changes in the top peripheral T cell clonotypes picked up by TCRB sequencing did not appear to be linked to pseudoprogression. The authors stated that sample limitations prevented analyses of patient blood samples from being reproduced. Immune responses induced by the vaccine were seen in more than 85% of patients across multiple MHC alleles. Selection of PBMC samples for TCRB deep sequencing was based on availability.

The protocol used for the library was the immunoSEQ multiplex PCR assay. Rearranged TCR beta chain sequences were amplified with the hsTCRB Kit following the manufacturer's protocol. TCRB libraries were sequenced on an Illumina MiSeq. The original pipeline was this. Demultiplexing, trimming and gene mapping were performed with the kit vendor's proprietary platform. Held by TCRdb, this immuneACCESS table contains in-frame sequences only and omits some clones. Under half of the omission traces to an unresolved V gene where checked; the cause of the rest is unknown. That table gives V, J and clone size, and the DNA gave D and trimming. A total of around 50,000 clones appear in this sample, 86% of them only once. The leading ten clones occupy over 2% of the sample. The sample's time point label, in plain terms: baseline, week 1 (first vaccination visit). Interpreted using the paper, the treatment or condition label stands for: pre-vaccination baseline after standard-of-care therapy. The donors had newly diagnosed IDH1-mutant astrocytomas of WHO grade 3 or 4 that showed loss of nuclear ATRX. The samples were drawn from NOA16, a multicentre, single-arm, open-label phase I trial in Germany that tested a mutant IDH1 peptide vaccine in humans for the first time. Blood drawn at visit V03 was used as the baseline sample for immunogenicity testing. Genomic DNA for TCRB sequencing was extracted from EDTA blood using the DNeasy Blood and Tissue Kit.

The material was PBMCs, obtained from a glioma patient treated with radiotherapy, temozolomide or both. The chain employs TRBV5-1 and TRBJ2-7, with 10 bases matching TRBD2. This receptor was taken from a man aged 35 to 55 with glioma. The DNA sequence reads TGCGCCAGCAGCCTCACTAGCGGGGCCTATTACGAGCAGTACTTC. This sequence encodes CASSLTSGAYYEQYF. The variable domain in full, with residues beyond the CDR3 obtained from the reference TRBV5-1 and TRBJ2-7 genes, is KAGVTQTPRYLIKTRGQQVTLSCSPISGHRSVSWYQQTPGQGLQFLFEYFSETQRNKGNFPGRFSGRQFSNSRSEMNVSTLELGDSALYLCASSLTSGAYYEQYFGPGTRLTVT.